This TCR beta chain was identified during a study of blood T cells in healthy people across ages. A J-beta primer mix and a sample-barcoded 5' primer were used in a second PCR of about 6 to 12 cycles. TCRdb fed the 5' RACE reads into MiXCR, producing one record per CDR3 protein. The sample lists roughly 2 million distinct CDR3 sequences, around 50% seen once, with about 2.1% in the top ten. Note on this clonotype: Its specificity is unknown.

Study observations and caveats: Long-lived donors exceeded aged donors in naive CD4+ cells and diversity.

Peripheral blood, 9.5 to 10 milliliters per donor, was collected. Trimming removed 5 bases from V and 5 bases from J; junction bases left unmatched: 17. The CDR3 consists of 18 residues. Germline CDR1 reads SGHAT; CDR2 reads FQDESV (reference sequence). Source material: blood. The V call is TRBV11-1, the J call TRBJ2-4; the match to TRBD2 covers 8 bases. The source of this sequence is a woman aged 40 to 50 in good health. The CDR3 bases are TGTGCCAGCAGCCAAGTCCGGGGGGGCATGGCATCGGAAAACATTCAGTACTTC. Its translation is CASSQVRGGMASENIQYF.